The rows below give T cell receptor beta chains drawn from one sample of a study of blood T cell repertoires in COVID-19. The table came from immunoSEQ multiplex PCR; TCRdb's copy has only in-frame clones and leaves some out. Altogether 65,000 to 95,000 clones are present, 89% being singletons, with the ten largest covering 10% to 15%. The sequencing input was peripheral blood. The origin of the receptors is a man between 65 and 85 years old with active or convalescent COVID-19. Both conserved end residues are part of each CDR3. Fields, in order: D gene, V gene, CDR3 length, J gene, clone size, CDR3 DNA, CDR3 protein. D genes are given only for firm matches. Rows may omit the clone size; those that give it use once, few, many or a size class.

d_call: TRBD1; v_call: TRBV7-3; cdr3_length: 14; j_call: TRBJ1-6; clone_size: -; cdr3_nt: TGTGCCAGCAGCCTAGGACAGGAAAATTCACCCCTCCACTTT; cdr3_aa: CASSLGQENSPLHF
d_call: -; v_call: TRBV4-2; cdr3_length: 14; j_call: TRBJ1-2; clone_size: -; cdr3_nt: TGTGCCAGCAGCCAAGCTCACGGGGAGAGCGGCTACACCTTC; cdr3_aa: CASSQAHGESGYTF
d_call: TRBD1; v_call: TRBV19; cdr3_length: 14; j_call: TRBJ1-1; clone_size: once; cdr3_nt: TGTGCCAGTAGTCTCCGACAGGGAGACGCTGAAGCTTTCTTT; cdr3_aa: CASSLRQGDAEAFF
d_call: TRBD1; v_call: TRBV18; cdr3_length: 15; j_call: TRBJ1-1; clone_size: -; cdr3_nt: TGTGCCAGCTCACCCTCCGGGACAGGGGGCCCCGAAGCTTTCTTT; cdr3_aa: CASSPSGTGGPEAFF
d_call: -; v_call: TRBV10-1; cdr3_length: 13; j_call: TRBJ2-5; clone_size: -; cdr3_nt: TGCGCCAGCAGTGAGCGGCGGGAAGAGACCCAGTACTTC; cdr3_aa: CASSERREETQYF
d_call: -; v_call: TRBV5-1; cdr3_length: 14; j_call: TRBJ1-5; clone_size: -; cdr3_nt: TGCGCCAGCAGCTTGGAAGGGACAAGTACGCCCCAGCATTTT; cdr3_aa: CASSLEGTSTPQHF
d_call: -; v_call: TRBV27; cdr3_length: 19; j_call: TRBJ1-1; clone_size: -; cdr3_nt: TGTGCCAGCAGTTTGAAACCCCGGGGAGGGATGTTGAAGGACACTGAAGCTTTCTTT; cdr3_aa: CASSLKPRGGMLKDTEAFF
d_call: TRBD1; v_call: TRBV5-1; cdr3_length: 14; j_call: TRBJ2-7; clone_size: -; cdr3_nt: TGCGCCAGCAGAGGACAGGGGGCATCCTACGAGCAGTACTTC; cdr3_aa: CASRGQGASYEQYF
d_call: -; v_call: TRBV24-1; cdr3_length: 12; j_call: TRBJ2-1; clone_size: -; cdr3_nt: TGTGCCACCAGTAGCCGGGGCAATGAGCAGTTCTTC; cdr3_aa: CATSSRGNEQFF
d_call: TRBD1; v_call: TRBV5-1; cdr3_length: 13; j_call: TRBJ2-7; clone_size: -; cdr3_nt: TGCGCCAATGCCACAGGGGGCTTCCACGAGCAGTACTTC; cdr3_aa: CANATGGFHEQYF
d_call: -; v_call: TRBV10-2; cdr3_length: 12; j_call: TRBJ1-1; clone_size: -; cdr3_nt: TGCGCCAGCAGGGGGCTGGGCACTGAAGCTTTCTTT; cdr3_aa: CASRGLGTEAFF
d_call: -; v_call: TRBV4-2; cdr3_length: 13; j_call: TRBJ2-3; clone_size: once; cdr3_nt: TGTGCCAGCAGCCTCGGGTCCGAAGATACGCAGTATTTT; cdr3_aa: CASSLGSEDTQYF
d_call: -; v_call: TRBV18; cdr3_length: 16; j_call: TRBJ2-5; clone_size: -; cdr3_nt: TGTGCCAGCTCACCTTATTTGGGATTGACAGAAGAGACCCAGTACTTC; cdr3_aa: CASSPYLGLTEETQYF
d_call: TRBD2; v_call: TRBV7-7; cdr3_length: 16; j_call: TRBJ2-2; clone_size: -; cdr3_nt: TGTGCCAGCAGCAGCGGGACTAGCGGGACCACCGGGGAGCTGTTTTTT; cdr3_aa: CASSSGTSGTTGELFF
d_call: TRBD2; v_call: TRBV5-4; cdr3_length: 12; j_call: TRBJ2-5; clone_size: -; cdr3_nt: TGTGCCAGCCGGGAGGGGGAAGAGACCCAGTACTTC; cdr3_aa: CASREGEETQYF
d_call: TRBD1; v_call: TRBV5-1; cdr3_length: 14; j_call: TRBJ1-1; clone_size: -; cdr3_nt: TGCGCCAGCAGCTTCCAGGGGGCGAGCACTGAAGCTTTCTTT; cdr3_aa: CASSFQGASTEAFF
d_call: -; v_call: TRBV9; cdr3_length: 15; j_call: TRBJ2-7; clone_size: -; cdr3_nt: TGTGCCAGCAGCCTAGGCCGGGGGACGACCTACGAGCAGTACTTC; cdr3_aa: CASSLGRGTTYEQYF
d_call: -; v_call: TRBV28; cdr3_length: 16; j_call: TRBJ1-1; clone_size: -; cdr3_nt: TGTGCCAGCAGTTTTAGGTTCTTTGGGGGGGGCACTGAAGCTTTCTTT; cdr3_aa: CASSFRFFGGGTEAFF
d_call: -; v_call: TRBV9; cdr3_length: 13; j_call: TRBJ1-1; clone_size: -; cdr3_nt: TGTGCCAGCAGCGTTAGCCCAAACACTGAAGCTTTCTTT; cdr3_aa: CASSVSPNTEAFF
d_call: TRBD1; v_call: TRBV11-2; cdr3_length: 15; j_call: TRBJ1-4; clone_size: -; cdr3_nt: TGTGCCAGCAGCTTAGGGTCAGGGGGTAATGAAAAACTGTTTTTT; cdr3_aa: CASSLGSGGNEKLFF
d_call: TRBD1; v_call: TRBV5-1; cdr3_length: 15; j_call: TRBJ2-1; clone_size: once; cdr3_nt: TGCGCCAGCAGTCCAGGGGGCTTGTCCTACAATGAGCAGTTCTTC; cdr3_aa: CASSPGGLSYNEQFF
d_call: TRBD2; v_call: TRBV7-2; cdr3_length: 16; j_call: TRBJ2-1; clone_size: -; cdr3_nt: TGTGCCAGCAGCTTAGCAGCTAGCGGGTCCTACAATGAGCAGTTCTTC; cdr3_aa: CASSLAASGSYNEQFF
d_call: -; v_call: TRBV30; cdr3_length: 13; j_call: TRBJ1-1; clone_size: -; cdr3_nt: TGTGCCTGGGGGCAGGTGATGAACACTGAAGCTTTCTTT; cdr3_aa: CAWGQVMNTEAFF
d_call: TRBD1; v_call: TRBV6-6; cdr3_length: 15; j_call: TRBJ1-2; clone_size: -; cdr3_nt: TGTGCCAGCAGTTACCAAACCGGGACAGGGAACGGCTACACCTTC; cdr3_aa: CASSYQTGTGNGYTF
d_call: -; v_call: TRBV10-3; cdr3_length: 12; j_call: TRBJ2-7; clone_size: -; cdr3_nt: TGTGCCATCGGCCGGGGAACCTACGAGCAGTACTTC; cdr3_aa: CAIGRGTYEQYF